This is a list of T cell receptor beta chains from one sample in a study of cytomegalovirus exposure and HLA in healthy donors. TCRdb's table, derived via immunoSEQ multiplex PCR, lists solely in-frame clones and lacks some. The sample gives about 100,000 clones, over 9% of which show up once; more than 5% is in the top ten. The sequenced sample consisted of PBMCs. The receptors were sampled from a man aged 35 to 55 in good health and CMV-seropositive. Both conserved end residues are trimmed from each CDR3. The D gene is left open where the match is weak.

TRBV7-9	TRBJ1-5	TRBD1	ASSGGTGSTQH
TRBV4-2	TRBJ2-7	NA	ASSLSGNYEQY
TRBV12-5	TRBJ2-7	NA	ASSPGGNSYEQY
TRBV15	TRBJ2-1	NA	ATSRFSRRVSYNEQF
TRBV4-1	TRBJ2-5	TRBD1	ASSQESGQGETQY
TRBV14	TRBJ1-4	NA	ASSQVRASEKLF
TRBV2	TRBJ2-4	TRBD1	ASIKDRDGNIQY
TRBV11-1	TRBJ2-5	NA	ASSLATGQETQY
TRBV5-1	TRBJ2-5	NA	ASSVGEGTETQY
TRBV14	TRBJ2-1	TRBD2	ASSQAASGRSYNEQF
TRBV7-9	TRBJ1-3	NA	ASSQTVSGNTIY
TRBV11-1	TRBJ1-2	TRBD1	ASSLGTGYGYT
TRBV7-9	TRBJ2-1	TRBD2	AIERGLAGTNEQF
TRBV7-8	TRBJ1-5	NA	ASSRTQGIEQPQH
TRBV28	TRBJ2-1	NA	ASSSSRTKGYNEQF
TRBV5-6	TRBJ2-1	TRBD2	ASSDGRTVLIYNEQF
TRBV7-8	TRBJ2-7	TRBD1	ASSFGRGQDEQY
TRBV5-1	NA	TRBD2	ASSPWTSVKSYEQY
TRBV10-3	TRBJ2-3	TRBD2	AISGGTSGRDATDTQY
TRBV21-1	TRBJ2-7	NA	ASSQTSGSTYEQY
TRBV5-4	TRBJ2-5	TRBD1	ASSSREGALETQY
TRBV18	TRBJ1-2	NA	ASSPPTGHYGYT
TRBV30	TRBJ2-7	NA	AWTTGNEQY
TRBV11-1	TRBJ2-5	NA	ASSPLSGRETQY
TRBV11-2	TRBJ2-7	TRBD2	ASSGLAGRQAYEQY
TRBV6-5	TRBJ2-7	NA	ASSYTGVYEQY
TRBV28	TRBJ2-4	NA	ASSFIGLIQY
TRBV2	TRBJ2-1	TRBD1	AKRDRGVNEQF
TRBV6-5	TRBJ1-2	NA	ASSPATYYGYT
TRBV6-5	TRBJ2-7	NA	ASSYSIPGTGEQY
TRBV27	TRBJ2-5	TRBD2	ASSLIAGVVETQY
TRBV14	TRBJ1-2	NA	ASSQDFDLSGYT
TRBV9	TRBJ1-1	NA	ASSASGTEAF
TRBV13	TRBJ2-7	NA	ASNNRGSYEQY
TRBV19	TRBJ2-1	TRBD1	ASSMGQGFNEQF
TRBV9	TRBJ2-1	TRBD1	ASSGDRKNEQF
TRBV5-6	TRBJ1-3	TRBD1	ASSLPRDRSLSTGNTIY
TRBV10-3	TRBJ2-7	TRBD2	AISESTGLAHYEQY
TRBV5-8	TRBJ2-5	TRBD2	ASSLSGRETQY
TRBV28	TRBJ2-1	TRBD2	ASSGLVGYEQF
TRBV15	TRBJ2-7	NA	ATSRGSKEQY
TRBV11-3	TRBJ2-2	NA	ASSDLSLSGELF
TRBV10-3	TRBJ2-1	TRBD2	AISVLRLAASYNEQF